Below, 2 T cell receptor beta chains from the same sample are listed, as sequenced in a study of glioma-infiltrating T cells. Amplification of TCR alpha and beta CDR3 regions from RNA used iRepertoire nested multiplex PCR. TCRdb used MiXCR to reprocess the multiplex PCR reads, holding one entry per CDR3 protein. This table holds approximately 120,000 distinct CDR3 sequences, 23% found once. The sequenced sample consisted of glioma tissue, nonneoplastic brain tissue, or PBMCs (not recorded which). The receptors here all came from a human donor with low-grade glioma or glioblastoma, undergoing nonglioma brain surgery, or in good health (not recorded which).

This clonotype was seen many times. The gene calls are TRBV20-1 and TRBJ2-7, with TRBD2 as a possible D gene (6 bases). CDR3 length equals 14 residues. Germline CDR1 is DFQATT and CDR2 is SNEGSKA (reference sequence). The V gene lost 3 bases and the J gene lost 3 bases, with 15 bases spanning the gap. CDR3 bases: TGCAGTGCTAGCCCCGTCGGTAGCGGCTACGAGCAGTACTTC. Its translation is CSASPVGSGYEQYF.

Points on this clonotype: A read error is possible here, since a much larger clone lies one base away. This chain joins TRBV2 and TRBJ2-1, with 11 bases identical to TRBD1. This CDR3 is built from 19 residues. Trimming at V came to 4 bases and at J to 0 bases, leaving 11 bases not matched to a gene. Germline CDR1 and CDR2: SNHLY and FYNNEI. CDR3 in amino acids: CASSGAGQGDYSSYNEQFF. The CDR3 region has the DNA TGTGCCAGCAGTGGAGCGGGACAGGGGGATTATAGCTCCTACAATGAGCAGTTCTTC.